This record covers a single T cell receptor beta chain. The sample originates from a study of blood T cells in healthy people across ages. Combining a sample-barcoded 5' primer with a J-beta primer mix, a second PCR ran for roughly 7 to 11 cycles. Every cDNA molecule bore a tag from a template-switch adaptor containing 12 random nucleotides. TCRdb reprocessed the 5' RACE reads via MiXCR and lists one record per CDR3 protein. The sample lists hundreds of thousands of distinct CDR3 sequences, roughly 52% seen once, with roughly 13% in the top ten. Per the germline V gene, CDR1 is SEHNR and CDR2 is FQNEAQ (reference sequence). The CDR3 covers 16 residues. Trimming took 6 bases from V and 4 from J, leaving 21 bases between them.

Sequences were obtained from blood. The clonotype was recovered from a man aged 25-45 years in good health. The rearrangement joins TRBV7-9 to TRBJ1-2; no reliable D call. The CDR3 coding sequence is TGTGCCAGCAGTTACGTTATTAGCCCCCGGGGCTATGGCTACACCTTC. This codes for CASSYVISPRGYGYTF.